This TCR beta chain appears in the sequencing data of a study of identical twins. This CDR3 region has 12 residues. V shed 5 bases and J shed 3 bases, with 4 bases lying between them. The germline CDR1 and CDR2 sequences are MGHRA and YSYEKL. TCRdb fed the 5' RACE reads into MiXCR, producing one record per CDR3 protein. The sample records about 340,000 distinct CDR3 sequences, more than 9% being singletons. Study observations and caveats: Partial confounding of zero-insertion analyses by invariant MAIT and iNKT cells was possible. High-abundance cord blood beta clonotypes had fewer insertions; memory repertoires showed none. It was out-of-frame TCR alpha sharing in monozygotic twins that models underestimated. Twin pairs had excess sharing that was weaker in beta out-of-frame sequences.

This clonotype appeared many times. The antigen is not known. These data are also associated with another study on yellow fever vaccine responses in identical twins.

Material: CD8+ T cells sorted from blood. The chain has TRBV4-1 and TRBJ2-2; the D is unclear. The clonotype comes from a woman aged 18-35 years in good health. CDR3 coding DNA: TGCGCCAGCAGCACCGACACCGGGGAGCTGTTTTTT. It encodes CASSTDTGELFF.